This is a list of T cell receptor beta chains from one sample in a study of post-analysis software for immune sequencing data. Using its own MiXCR run on the PCR reads, TCRdb lists one record per CDR3 protein. Among a few hundred thousand distinct CDR3 sequences, more than 30% were seen once, and the ten largest hold approximately 7.1%. What was sequenced was blood. These receptors were taken from a girl aged 2 to 10 with multiple sclerosis. The CDR3 runs from the conserved cysteine through the conserved F or W. The D gene is left open where the match is weak. Clone size is shown for a subset of rows, as once, few, many or a class of expanded clone.

d_call,j_call,clone_size,v_call,cdr3_nt,cdr3_aa
NA,TRBJ1-5,NA,TRBV27,TGTGCCAGCAGCTGGGGGGGACGTCGGCCCCAGCATTTT,CASSWGGRRPQHF
NA,TRBJ1-2,NA,TRBV7-8,TGTGCCAGCAGCTTAGAGCCGGGAGGGGACTATGGCTACACCTTC,CASSLEPGGDYGYTF
NA,TRBJ2-7,NA,TRBV24-1,TGTGCCACCAGCGGGGGAGGGGGCAGAGTCGAGCAGTACTTC,CATSGGGGRVEQYF
NA,TRBJ2-1,NA,TRBV10-3,TGTGCCATCAGTGAGTTGCTGGATTACAATGAGCAGTTCTTC,CAISELLDYNEQFF
NA,TRBJ1-1,once,TRBV3-1,TGTGCCAGCACGGGGCAGAGATTCCGGGCTGAAGCTTTCTTT,CASTGQRFRAEAFF
TRBD1,TRBJ1-2,NA,TRBV7-2,TGTGCCAGCAGCTTAGACAGGGGGCGCAATGGCTACACCTTC,CASSLDRGRNGYTF
NA,TRBJ1-2,few,TRBV29-1,TGCAGCGTGAGGGTAGGCTATGGCTACACCTTC,CSVRVGYGYTF
NA,TRBJ1-1,few,TRBV3-1,TGTGCCAGCAGCCAAGATTGGTCAGTAATGAACACTGAAGCTTTCTTT,CASSQDWSVMNTEAFF
NA,TRBJ2-1,NA,TRBV29-1,TGCAGCGTAAGAAAGAGGTTATCTGACAATGAGCAGTTCTTC,CSVRKRLSDNEQFF
NA,TRBJ2-3,many,TRBV29-1,TGCAGCGTTGAAGCCAAGTCCTACACAGATACGCAGTATTTT,CSVEAKSYTDTQYF
TRBD2,TRBJ2-1,NA,TRBV20-1,TGCAGTGCTAGGATCCCAGCGGGAGATCGTGAGCAGTTCTTC,CSARIPAGDREQFF
TRBD1,TRBJ1-5,NA,TRBV7-6,TGTGCCAGCAGCTTATCCCCACAGGGGAACAATCAGCCCCAGCATTTT,CASSLSPQGNNQPQHF
TRBD1,TRBJ1-4,few,TRBV12-3/TRBV12-4,TGTGCCAGCAGACTCTCACAGGGGGGAAGTGAAAAACTGTTTTTT,CASRLSQGGSEKLFF
NA,TRBJ1-1,few,TRBV29-1,TGCAGCCCCACGGGGCTATTCATGAACACTGAAGCTTTCTTT,CSPTGLFMNTEAFF
NA,TRBJ2-1,NA,TRBV3-1,TGTGCCAGCAGCCAGGGGGGTAGTTGGACAGTTGATTCCTACAATGAGCAGTTCTTC,CASSQGGSWTVDSYNEQFF
NA,TRBJ2-3,NA,TRBV28,TGTGCCAGCACCGAGGGGGGGATGAGGGGCAGAGATACGCAGTATTTT,CASTEGGMRGRDTQYF
NA,TRBJ2-5,few,TRBV28,TGTGCCAGCAGTTACGGACATGAAGAGACCCAGTACTTC,CASSYGHEETQYF
TRBD2,TRBJ2-1,NA,TRBV7-2,TGTGCCAGCAGCTTGGGACTAGCGGGGGCGGGGTTCTTC,CASSLGLAGAGFF
NA,TRBJ1-3,few,TRBV12-3/TRBV12-4,TGTGCCAGCAGTTTCCTGCAGGGGGGAAACACCATATATTTT,CASSFLQGGNTIYF
NA,TRBJ2-1,NA,TRBV12-5,TGTGCTAGTGGTATCCACAATGAGCAGTTCTTC,CASGIHNEQFF
TRBD1,TRBJ1-5,NA,TRBV2,TGTGCCAGCAGGGGACAGGGGTTAAGCAATCAGCCCCAGCATTTT,CASRGQGLSNQPQHF
NA,TRBJ2-5,NA,TRBV5-1,TGCGCCAGCAGCTTGGCCTGGGGCGGCCAAGAGACCCAGTACTTC,CASSLAWGGQETQYF
TRBD1,TRBJ2-7,few,TRBV29-1,TGCAGCGTTGTCCTAACCTTGGGACAGATCTCCTACGAGCAGTACTTC,CSVVLTLGQISYEQYF
TRBD2,TRBJ2-7,NA,TRBV29-1,TGCAGCGTTGACGGACTAGCGGGACGCGAGCAGTACTTC,CSVDGLAGREQYF
TRBD2,TRBJ2-7,NA,TRBV28,TGTGCCAGCAGTTTATTAACGGGAGGGCAGGGCAATGAGCAGTACTTC,CASSLLTGGQGNEQYF
NA,TRBJ2-1,NA,TRBV7-3,TGTGCCAGCAGCAGGGTGGTAGCTGCCTACAATGAGCAGTTCTTC,CASSRVVAAYNEQFF
NA,TRBJ1-5,NA,TRBV4-2,TGTGCCAGCTCTCAGGTCAATCAGCCCCAGCATTTT,CASSQVNQPQHF
TRBD2,TRBJ2-3,once,TRBV3-1,TGTGCCAGCAGCCAAGTAATTAGCGGGAGCACAGATACGCAGTATTTT,CASSQVISGSTDTQYF
TRBD1,TRBJ2-2,NA,TRBV20-1,TGCAGTGCCAAATCGTACGACAGGGGGCGAGGCACCGGGGAGCTGTTTTTT,CSAKSYDRGRGTGELFF
TRBD1,TRBJ2-3,once,TRBV28,TGTGCCAGCAGTTTCGTGTTCCGGACAGGGACTGCGGATGCGCAGTATTTT,CASSFVFRTGTADAQYF
TRBD1,TRBJ1-5,NA,TRBV2,TGTGCCAGCAGCAACAGGGGGCATGAACAGCCCCAGCATTTT,CASSNRGHEQPQHF
NA,TRBJ2-3,few,TRBV6-5,TGTGCCAGCAGTTACTCTGGCACCCGGAGAGATACGCAGTATTTT,CASSYSGTRRDTQYF
NA,TRBJ1-6,NA,TRBV4-3,TGCGCCAGCAGCTCGACACCGAGCTCCTATAATTCACCCCTCCACTTT,CASSSTPSSYNSPLHF
NA,TRBJ2-3,NA,TRBV12-3/TRBV12-4,TGTGCCAGCAGTTTAGAGGGGGAGATAGATACGCAGTATTTT,CASSLEGEIDTQYF
NA,TRBJ1-1,once,TRBV29-1,TGCAGCGTTGACAACAGGAGGAACACTGAAGCTTTCTTT,CSVDNRRNTEAFF
NA,TRBJ2-1,few,TRBV3-1,TGTGCCAGCAGCCACCGAGGGAGTTCCTACAATGAGCAGTTCTTC,CASSHRGSSYNEQFF
NA,TRBJ1-5,NA,TRBV5-5,TGTGCCAGCAGCCTGGGGTGGGGGCGCGGGTATAGCAATCAGCCCCAGCATTTT,CASSLGWGRGYSNQPQHF
NA,TRBJ2-3,NA,TRBV12-3/TRBV12-4,TGTGCCAGCAGTCCCCTCGGGCGAGCAGATACGCAGTATTTT,CASSPLGRADTQYF
TRBD2,TRBJ2-7,NA,TRBV5-1,TGCGCCAGCAGCTTGGTCGCGTCTAGCGGCTACGAGCAGTACTTC,CASSLVASSGYEQYF
TRBD2,TRBJ2-5,NA,TRBV3-1,TGTGCCAGCAGCCCGGGACTAGCGGCTCAAGAGACCCAGTACTTC,CASSPGLAAQETQYF
NA,TRBJ2-5,NA,TRBV20-1,TGCAGTGCTAGGGGCCCCGGACAGACGTACCAAGAGACCCAGTACTTC,CSARGPGQTYQETQYF
NA,TRBJ1-6,NA,TRBV5-1,TGCGCCAGCAGTCTACGGCCCAGCGGGGCTAATTCACCCCTCCACTTT,CASSLRPSGANSPLHF
NA,TRBJ2-7,NA,TRBV5-1,TGCGCCAGCAGCTTGTCCGGGAGAGGTACCTACGAGCAGTACTTC,CASSLSGRGTYEQYF
NA,TRBJ2-1,NA,TRBV29-1,TGCAGCGTTGTGCTGGCCCGGGACGGAACCTACAATGAGCAGTTCTTC,CSVVLARDGTYNEQFF
NA,TRBJ2-4,NA,TRBV20-1,TGCAGTGCGCGGCTAGCTATGCACATTCAGTACTTC,CSARLAMHIQYF
NA,TRBJ2-3,NA,TRBV5-4,TGTGCCAGCAGCGGGGACCGAAGCACAGATACGCAGTATTTT,CASSGDRSTDTQYF
NA,TRBJ2-6,NA,TRBV28,TGTGCCAGCACCTCAGCCTCTGGGGCCAACGTCCGGACTTTC,CASTSASGANVRTF
NA,TRBJ2-5,few,TRBV7-9,TGTGCCAGCACTGCCCGGGGCCAAGAGACCCAGTACTTC,CASTARGQETQYF
NA,TRBJ2-3,NA,TRBV6-5,TGTGCCAGCAGTTACAGCGCGGGGAGCGAAGGGACAGATACGCAGTATTTT,CASSYSAGSEGTDTQYF
TRBD1,TRBJ2-7,NA,TRBV10-1,TGCGCCAGCAGTGAGGCCGGGACAGGGAAGTGGGATGAGCAGTACTTC,CASSEAGTGKWDEQYF